This T cell receptor (beta chain) was captured by sequencing in a study of CD8 T cells in Susac syndrome. Study observations and caveats: A relatively small number of individuals underwent TCR sequencing and HLA analysis.

Control patients had untreated stable or active relapsing-remitting multiple sclerosis by revised McDonald criteria. A remark on this clonotype: Its antigen is not identified.

RNA amounts of about 0.5 to 1 ug underwent reverse transcription with random hexamers. A multiplex approach, immunoSEQ multiplex PCR, amplified TCR beta CDR3 across 54 Vbeta and 13 Jbeta. TCRdb redid the calling of the immunoSEQ multiplex PCR reads with MiXCR, one entry per CDR3 protein. The data contain some 200,000 distinct CDR3 sequences, approximately 90% of them seen just once; the ten biggest clones take up about 0.12%. J was trimmed by 0 bases and V by 0 bases; bases with no gene match: 4. The CDR3 is 17 residues long. The V gene's germline CDR1 is SGHNT and CDR2 YENEEA. The chain recombines TRBV11-3 with TRBJ1-3; TRBD1 agrees at 8 bases. Sequencing was performed on CD8+ T cells from PBMCs. The sequence derives from a human donor with multiple sclerosis. CDR3 nucleotide sequence: TGTGCCAGCAGCTTAGATGGGACAGGCGTCTCTGGAAACACCATATATTTT. It specifies CASSLDGTGVSGNTIYF.